Listed below are T cell receptor beta chains from one sample, sequenced in a study of OX40 agonist ivuxolimab in advanced cancers. Data came from immunoSEQ multiplex PCR; TCRdb stores just in-frame clones and leaves some out. The table includes 53,000 or so clones, 75% to 80% detected once. The material sequenced was CD4+ or CD8+ T cells sorted from blood, taken in a trial of the OX40 agonist ivuxolimab. The receptors derive from an adult with an advanced solid tumor such as melanoma, head and neck, liver or kidney cancer. Both conserved end residues are part of each CDR3. D genes are given only for firm matches. Some rows mark clone size as missing; the rest say once, few, many or name a class of expanded clone.

j_gene | d_gene | v_gene | abundance | CDR3aa | CDR3nt
TRBJ2-5 | TRBD1 | TRBV6-6 | . | CASTFRQGPQETQYF | TGTGCCAGCACATTTCGACAGGGACCACAAGAGACCCAGTACTTC
TRBJ1-2 | . | TRBV28 | . | CASRNARPNYGYTF | TGTGCCAGCAGAAACGCCAGGCCTAACTATGGCTACACCTTC
TRBJ1-5 | . | TRBV5-1 | few | CASSLGGNENQPQHF | TGCGCCAGCAGCTTGGGAGGGAATGAGAATCAGCCCCAGCATTTT
TRBJ2-3 | . | TRBV12-2 | few | CASRFAPGLAGGRADTQYF | TGTGCAAGTCGCTTTGCCCCCGGACTAGCGGGAGGGCGGGCAGATACGCAGTATTTT
TRBJ2-7 | . | TRBV6-4 | . | CASSPGPSSVEQYF | TGTGCCAGCAGTCCAGGGCCCAGCTCCGTCGAGCAGTACTTC
TRBJ1-1 | TRBD1 | TRBV4-1 | . | CASSLTTGRTEAFF | TGCGCCAGCAGCCTAACGACAGGGAGAACTGAAGCTTTCTTT
TRBJ2-5 | TRBD2 | TRBV11-2 | . | CASSLGRTSGGQETQYF | TGTGCCAGCAGCTTAGGCCGGACTAGCGGGGGCCAAGAGACCCAGTACTTC
TRBJ1-5 | . | TRBV10-3 | . | CAISTGLEQPQHF | TGTGCCATCAGCACAGGGCTAGAACAGCCCCAGCATTTT
TRBJ2-3 | TRBD1 | TRBV9 | few | CASSAGQGGADTQYF | TGTGCCAGCAGCGCCGGACAGGGCGGCGCAGATACGCAGTATTTT
TRBJ2-6 | TRBD1 | TRBV9 | . | CASSVGTGVSGANVLTF | TGTGCCAGCAGCGTTGGTACAGGGGTTAGTGGGGCCAACGTCCTGACTTTC
TRBJ2-1 | . | TRBV19 | . | CASSIARVGEQFF | TGTGCCAGTAGTATAGCCCGCGTCGGTGAGCAGTTCTTC
TRBJ1-4 | . | TRBV18 | . | CASSNGQPGNGEKLFF | TGTGCCAGCTCAAACGGACAGCCCGGAAATGGTGAAAAACTGTTTTTT
TRBJ2-1 | TRBD2 | TRBV5-4 | . | CASSLEGGPLISYNEQFF | TGTGCCAGCAGCTTGGAGGGAGGGCCCCTCATCTCCTACAATGAGCAGTTCTTC
TRBJ2-1 | . | TRBV14 | . | CASSQRPRAGVTYNEQFF | TGTGCCAGCAGCCAACGCCCCCGGGCAGGAGTAACCTACAATGAGCAGTTCTTC
TRBJ1-1 | . | TRBV13 | few | CASSLEGRGAAFF | TGTGCCAGCAGCTTAGAGGGAAGGGGTGCGGCTTTCTTT
TRBJ1-2 | . | TRBV29-1 | . | CSVDWGRRDGYTF | TGCAGCGTTGATTGGGGGCGCAGGGATGGCTACACCTTC
TRBJ1-1 | TRBD1 | TRBV11-2 | . | CASSSSPTGGTEAFF | TGTGCCAGCAGCTCCTCCCCCACAGGGGGTACTGAAGCTTTCTTT
TRBJ2-6 | . | TRBV29-1 | . | CSVGGSSGANVLTF | TGCAGCGTTGGAGGGAGCTCTGGGGCCAACGTCCTGACTTTC
TRBJ2-5 | . | TRBV9 | . | CASSVGPQETQYF | TGTGCCAGCAGCGTAGGCCCGCAAGAGACCCAGTACTTC
TRBJ2-2 | . | TRBV9 | . | CASSRVSGANTGELFF | TGTGCCAGCAGCCGGGTTAGCGGAGCGAACACCGGGGAGCTGTTTTTT
TRBJ1-2 | . | TRBV14 | . | CASSQQPGPNYGYTF | TGTGCCAGCAGCCAACAACCCGGGCCTAACTATGGCTACACCTTC
TRBJ2-6 | TRBD1 | TRBV19 | . | CASTSTGGGSGANVLTF | TGTGCCAGTACCTCGACAGGGGGCGGTTCTGGGGCCAACGTCCTGACTTTC
TRBJ1-2 | . | TRBV7-8 | . | CASSSRQFYNYGYTF | TGTGCCAGCAGCTCCAGACAGTTCTATAACTATGGCTACACCTTC
TRBJ2-1 | . | TRBV4-3 | . | CASSQDLGSSSYNEQFF | TGCGCCAGCAGCCAAGATTTGGGGAGCAGCTCCTACAATGAGCAGTTCTTC
TRBJ2-1 | TRBD2 | TRBV6-6 | . | CASQASGSGEQFF | TGTGCCAGTCAGGCTAGCGGGTCGGGTGAGCAGTTCTTC